The 14 T cell receptor beta chains presented below share a single source sample, sequenced in a study of T cell responses to AZD1222 COVID-19 vaccine. The method was immunoSEQ multiplex PCR; TCRdb's version includes in-frame clones alone and lacks a portion of them. The sample consists of roughly 60,000 clones, 60% to 85% of them appearing once. This sample comprised peripheral blood, obtained 28 days after the second AZD1222 dose. These receptors were collected from an adult who received the AZD1222 COVID-19 vaccine.

V and J are TRBV10-2 and TRBJ2-1; TRBD2 matches 8 bases. V lost 8 bases and J lost 2; bases outside the gene matches: 11. Germline lookup yields CDR1 WSHSY and CDR2 SAAADI. This CDR3 contains 16 residues. The CDR3 DNA follows: TGCGCCAGCGGGACCGGCGGGGGGCCGACCTACAATGAGCAGTTCTTC. Translation gives CASGTGGGPTYNEQFF.

V gene TRBV21-1 combines with J gene TRBJ2-1; the D segment call TRBD2 is taken from the table without a DNA check. TRBV21-1 is described as a pseudogene. The CDR3 length is 15 residues. In DNA, the CDR3 is TGTGCCAGCAGTCGACCGGGACTAGCGGGGGATGAGCAGTTCTTC. It specifies CASSRPGLAGDEQFF.

In this sample, this clone turned up once. The genes are TRBV7-8 and TRBJ2-2; D is unresolved. This CDR3 has 13 residues. From germline, CDR1 is SGHVS and CDR2 FQNEAQ. Trimming took 5 bases from V and 4 from J, leaving 8 bases between them. The CDR3 sequence: CASSHTVTGELFF. The CDR3 coding sequence is TGTGCCAGCAGCCATACAGTCACCGGGGAGCTGTTTTTT.

The CDR3 sequence: CASSLGDRPFLGYTF. Written as DNA, the CDR3 is TGTGCCAGCAGCTTAGGGGACAGACCTTTCCTTGGCTACACCTTC. The rearrangement uses TRBV7-9 and TRBJ1-2, with TRBD1 identical over 7 bases. CDR3 size: 15 residues. V shed 1 base, J shed 7 bases, and the junction held 9 bases outside the gene matches. Looked up from germline, CDR1 is SEHNR and CDR2 is FQNEAQ (reference sequence).

The genes are TRBV7-7 and TRBJ2-5, with 15 positions matching TRBD2. With 5 bases clipped from V and 2 bases from J, the junction kept 6 bases outside the gene matches. The V gene's germline CDR1 is SSHAT and CDR2 FNYEAQ (reference sequence). The CDR3 runs to 17 residues. The CDR3: CASSPGLAGGRQETQYF. CDR3 nucleotides: TGTGCCAGCAGCCCGGGACTAGCGGGGGGAAGGCAAGAGACCCAGTACTTC.

The table lists this clone with a few counts. The genes are TRBV4-2 and TRBJ1-2, with 7 nucleotides matching TRBD1. With 7 bases clipped from V and 8 bases from J, the junction kept 13 bases outside the gene matches. The V gene's germline CDR1 is LGHNA and CDR2 YNFKEQ. The CDR3 extends over 14 amino acids. CDR3 coding DNA: TGTGCCAGCAACCCCCGGGGGGAGACAGGGGGCTACACCTTC. Protein: CASNPRGETGGYTF.

The chain links TRBV12-2 to TRBJ2-5; the table's D gene call, TRBD1, was not cross checked with the DNA. TRBV12-2 corresponds to a pseudogene. This CDR3 is 17 amino acids long. DNA of the CDR3: TGTGCAAGTCGCTTAGACAGGGCCCTCCATGAGGAAGAGACCCAGTACTTC. Translation: CASRLDRALHEEETQYF.

This sequence joins TRBV19 and TRBJ2-7, with D possibly being TRBD1 (6 bases). CDR3 length equals 15 residues. Germline V gene data show CDR1 as LNHDA and CDR2 as SQIVND (reference sequence). Between the trimmed V and J ends, which lost 5 bases and 4 bases, there was a span of 18 bases. The CDR3 bases are TGTGCCAGTAGTGTACAGGGATCGTACCAATACGAGCAGTACTTC. Its protein product is CASSVQGSYQYEQYF.

This clone has only a few counts. CDR3 sequence (DNA): TGTGCCAGCAGTTTATGGGCAGACACTGAAGCTTTCTTT. It specifies CASSLWADTEAFF. V usage is TRBV28 and J usage is TRBJ1-1; D unclear. This CDR3 has 13 amino acids. Trimming pared 0 bases from V and 3 bases from J, leaving 5 bases between. Germline values: CDR1 MDHEN, CDR2 SYDVKM.

The rearrangement uses TRBV12-2 and TRBJ2-7; whether TRBD2, the table's D call, matches the DNA was not checked. TRBV12-2 is deemed a pseudogene. This CDR3 comprises 14 residues. The CDR3 sequence: CASRLVTGSYEQYF. The DNA for the CDR3 is TGTGCAAGTCGCTTAGTTACGGGTTCCTACGAGCAGTACTTC.

The chain recombines TRBV28 with TRBJ1-2; maybe TRBD1 (5 bases). This CDR3 comprises 13 residues. V lost 6 bases, J lost 4 bases, and 12 bases lay in between. Germline-derived CDR1 and CDR2 are MDHEN and SYDVKM. CDR3 sequence reads: CASRGGVSYGYTF. The CDR3 DNA reads as TGTGCCAGCAGGGGGGGGGTATCCTATGGCTACACCTTC.

This rearrangement joins TRBV11-1 to TRBJ2-1, with 8 bases matching TRBD2. Germline CDR1 SGHAT, CDR2 FQDESV (reference sequence). CDR3 length: 14 amino acids. The J segment lost 3 bases and the V segment lost 4 bases, leaving 2 bases of the junction unmatched. The CDR3 is CASSSTSGYNEQFF. The CDR3 DNA follows: TGTGCCAGCAGCTCAACTAGCGGCTACAATGAGCAGTTCTTC.

In this sample, this clone turned up a few times. The genes are TRBV18 and TRBJ1-2; 7 bases are a match to TRBD1. There are 12 residues in the CDR3. Germline V lookup: CDR1 KGHSH, CDR2 LQKENI. V was pared by 2 bases and J by 11 bases, with 5 bases of the junction left unmatched. CDR3: CASSPADREYTF. CDR3 sequence (DNA): TGTGCCAGCTCACCAGCCGACAGGGAATACACCTTC.

This clone has more than one count but fewer than ten. The chain couples TRBV30 to TRBJ2-7; possibly TRBD1 or TRBD2 for D (5 bases each). The CDR3 contains 12 residues. Deletions cut 1 base from V and 6 bases from J, with 10 bases between. Looked up from germline, CDR1 is GTSNPN and CDR2 is SVGIG (reference sequence). The CDR3 region is CAWSDWGTEQYF. CDR3 sequence (DNA): TGTGCCTGGAGTGACTGGGGGACCGAGCAGTACTTC.